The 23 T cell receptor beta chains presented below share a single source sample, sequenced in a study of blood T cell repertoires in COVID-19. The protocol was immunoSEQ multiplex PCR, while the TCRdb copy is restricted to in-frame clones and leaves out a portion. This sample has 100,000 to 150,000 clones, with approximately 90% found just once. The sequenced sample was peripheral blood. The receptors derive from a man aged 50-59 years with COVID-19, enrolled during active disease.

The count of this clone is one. The DNA for the CDR3 is TGTGCCAGCAGCCCGGGGAGAACTGGAAACACCATATATTTT. Its protein is CASSPGRTGNTIYF. The chain is built from TRBV6-2 or TRBV6-3 and TRBJ1-3; D ambiguous. Germline CDR1 is MNHEY and CDR2 is SVGEGT. V lost 6 bases to trimming and J lost 2 bases, with 11 bases between them. The CDR3 spans 14 residues.

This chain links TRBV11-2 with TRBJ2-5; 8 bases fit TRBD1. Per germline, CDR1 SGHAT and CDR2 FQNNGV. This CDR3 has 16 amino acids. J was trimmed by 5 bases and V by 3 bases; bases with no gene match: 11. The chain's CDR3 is CASSLGSRGLTETQYF. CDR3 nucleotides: TGTGCCAGCAGCTTGGGGAGCAGGGGGCTAACGGAGACCCAGTACTTC.

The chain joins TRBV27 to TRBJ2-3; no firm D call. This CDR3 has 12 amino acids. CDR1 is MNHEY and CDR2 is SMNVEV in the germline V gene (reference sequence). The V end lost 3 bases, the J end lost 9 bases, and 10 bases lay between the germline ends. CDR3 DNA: TGTGCCAGCAGTTTTCTTGGCTCAACGCAGTATTTT. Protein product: CASSFLGSTQYF.

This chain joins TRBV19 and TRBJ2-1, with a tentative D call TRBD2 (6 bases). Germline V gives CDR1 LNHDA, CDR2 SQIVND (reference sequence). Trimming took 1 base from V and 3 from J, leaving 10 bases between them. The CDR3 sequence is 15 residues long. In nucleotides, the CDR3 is TGTGCCAGTAGTATAGCGGGAGCGGTCTACAATGAGCAGTTCTTC. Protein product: CASSIAGAVYNEQFF.

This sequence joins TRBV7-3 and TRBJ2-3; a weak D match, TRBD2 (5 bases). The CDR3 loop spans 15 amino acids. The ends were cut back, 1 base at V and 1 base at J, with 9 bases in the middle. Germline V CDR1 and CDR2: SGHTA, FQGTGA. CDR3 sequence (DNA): TGTGCCAGCAGCTTAAGAACCGGGGGCACAGATACGCAGTATTTT. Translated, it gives CASSLRTGGTDTQYF.

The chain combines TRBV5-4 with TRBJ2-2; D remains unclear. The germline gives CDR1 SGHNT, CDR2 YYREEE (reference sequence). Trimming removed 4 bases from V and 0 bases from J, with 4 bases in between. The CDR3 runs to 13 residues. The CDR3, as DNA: TGTGCCAGCAGCATCGCGAACACCGGGGAGCTGTTTTTT. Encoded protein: CASSIANTGELFF.

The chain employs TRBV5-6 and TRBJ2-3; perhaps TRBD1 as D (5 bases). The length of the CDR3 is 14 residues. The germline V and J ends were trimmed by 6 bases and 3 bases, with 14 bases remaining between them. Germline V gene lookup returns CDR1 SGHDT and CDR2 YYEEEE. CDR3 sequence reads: CASTNEDITDTQYF. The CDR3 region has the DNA TGTGCCAGCACGAATGAGGACATTACAGATACGCAGTATTTT.

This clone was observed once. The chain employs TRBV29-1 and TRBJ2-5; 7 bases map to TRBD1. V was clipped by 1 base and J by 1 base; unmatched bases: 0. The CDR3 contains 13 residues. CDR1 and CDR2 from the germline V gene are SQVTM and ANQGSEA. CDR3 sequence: CSVEGDSQETQYF. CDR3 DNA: TGCAGCGTTGAAGGGGACAGCCAAGAGACCCAGTACTTC. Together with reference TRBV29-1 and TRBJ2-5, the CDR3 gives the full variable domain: SAVISQKPSRDICQRGTSLTIQCQVDSQVTMMFWYRQQPGQSLTLIATANQGSEATYESGFVIDKFPISRPNLTFSTLTVSNMSPEDSSIYLCSVEGDSQETQYFGPGTRLLVL.

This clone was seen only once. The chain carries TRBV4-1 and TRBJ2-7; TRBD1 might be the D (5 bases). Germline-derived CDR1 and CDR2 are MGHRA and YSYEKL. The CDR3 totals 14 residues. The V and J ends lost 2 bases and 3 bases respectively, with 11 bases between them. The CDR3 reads CASSQPIQGYEQYF. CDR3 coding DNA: TGCGCCAGCAGCCAACCAATCCAGGGCTACGAGCAGTACTTC.

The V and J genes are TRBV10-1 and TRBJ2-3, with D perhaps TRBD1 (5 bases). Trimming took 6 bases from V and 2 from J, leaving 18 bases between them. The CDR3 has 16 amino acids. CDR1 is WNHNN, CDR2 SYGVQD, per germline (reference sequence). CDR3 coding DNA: TGCGCCAGCAGCGACGACGACAGAAGGGCCACAGATACGCAGTATTTT. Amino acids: CASSDDDRRATDTQYF.

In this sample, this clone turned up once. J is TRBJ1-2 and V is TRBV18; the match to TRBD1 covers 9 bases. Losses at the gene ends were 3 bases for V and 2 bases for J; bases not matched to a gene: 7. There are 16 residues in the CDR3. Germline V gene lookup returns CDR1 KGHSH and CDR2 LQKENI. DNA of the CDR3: TGTGCCAGCTCACCTACCCAGGACAGGGGAAACTATGGCTACACCTTC. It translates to CASSPTQDRGNYGYTF.

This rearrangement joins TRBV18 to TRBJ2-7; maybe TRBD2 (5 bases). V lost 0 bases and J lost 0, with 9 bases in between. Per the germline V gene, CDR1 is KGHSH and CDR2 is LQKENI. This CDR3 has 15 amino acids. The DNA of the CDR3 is TGTGCCAGCTCACCACCGGTGGGGAGCTCCTACGAGCAGTACTTC. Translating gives CASSPPVGSSYEQYF.

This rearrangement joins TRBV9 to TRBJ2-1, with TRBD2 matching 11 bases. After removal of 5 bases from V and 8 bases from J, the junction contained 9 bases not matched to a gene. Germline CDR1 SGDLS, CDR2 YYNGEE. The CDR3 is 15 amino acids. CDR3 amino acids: CASSATSGNVYEQFF. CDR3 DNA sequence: TGTGCCAGCAGTGCGACTAGCGGGAATGTCTATGAGCAGTTCTTC.

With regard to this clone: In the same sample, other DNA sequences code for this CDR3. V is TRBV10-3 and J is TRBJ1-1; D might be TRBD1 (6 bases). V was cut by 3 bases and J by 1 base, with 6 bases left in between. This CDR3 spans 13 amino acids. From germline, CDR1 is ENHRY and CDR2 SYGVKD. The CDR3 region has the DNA TGTGCCATCAGTGAACAGGGGAACACTGAAGCTTTCTTT. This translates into CAISEQGNTEAFF.

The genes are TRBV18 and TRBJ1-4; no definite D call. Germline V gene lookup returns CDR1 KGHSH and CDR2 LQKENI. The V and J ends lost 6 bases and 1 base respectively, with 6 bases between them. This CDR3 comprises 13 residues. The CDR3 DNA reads TGTGCCAGCTCGGGAGGAACTAATGAAAAACTGTTTTTT. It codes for CASSGGTNEKLFF.

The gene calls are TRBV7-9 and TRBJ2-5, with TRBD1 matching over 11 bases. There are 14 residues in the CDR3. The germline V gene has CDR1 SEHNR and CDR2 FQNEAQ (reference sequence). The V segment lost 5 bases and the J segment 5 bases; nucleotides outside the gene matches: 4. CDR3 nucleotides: TGTGCCAGCAGCGGGGACAGGGGGTTGGAGACCCAGTACTTC. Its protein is CASSGDRGLETQYF.

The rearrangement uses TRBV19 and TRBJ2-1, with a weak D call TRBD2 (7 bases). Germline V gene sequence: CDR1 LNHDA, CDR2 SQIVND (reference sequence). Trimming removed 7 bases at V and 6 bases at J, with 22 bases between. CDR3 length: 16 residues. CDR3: CASNSPTGGDGNEQFF. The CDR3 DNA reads TGTGCCAGTAACTCTCCAACGGGGGGCGACGGCAATGAGCAGTTCTTC.

The CDR3 loop is CASSKRGLETQYF. CDR3 DNA sequence: TGTGCCAGCAGCAAAAGGGGGCTGGAGACCCAGTACTTC. The chain is built from TRBV7-2 and TRBJ2-5, with 7 bases fitting TRBD1. The V segment lost 5 bases and the J segment 5 bases; nucleotides outside the gene matches: 5. Per the germline V gene, CDR1 is SGHTA and CDR2 is FQGNSA. This CDR3 is built from 13 residues.

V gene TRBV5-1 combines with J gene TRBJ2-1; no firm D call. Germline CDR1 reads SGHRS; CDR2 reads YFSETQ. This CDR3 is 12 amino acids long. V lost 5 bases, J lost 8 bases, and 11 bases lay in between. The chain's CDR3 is CASRRDNDEQFF. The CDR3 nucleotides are TGCGCCAGCAGACGCGATAATGATGAGCAGTTCTTC.

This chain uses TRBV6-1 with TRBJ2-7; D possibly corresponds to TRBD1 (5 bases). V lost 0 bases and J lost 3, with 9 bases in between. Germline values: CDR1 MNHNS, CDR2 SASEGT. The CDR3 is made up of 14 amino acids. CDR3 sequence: CASSEADTLYEQYF. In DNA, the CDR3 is TGTGCCAGCAGTGAAGCGGACACCCTCTACGAGCAGTACTTC.

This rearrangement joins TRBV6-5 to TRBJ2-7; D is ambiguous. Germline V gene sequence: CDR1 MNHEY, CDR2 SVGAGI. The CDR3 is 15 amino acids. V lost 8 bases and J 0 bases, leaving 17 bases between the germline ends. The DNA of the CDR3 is TGTGCCAGCTGTTCCGGTACTTCGAGCTCCTACGAGCAGTACTTC. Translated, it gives CASCSGTSSSYEQYF.

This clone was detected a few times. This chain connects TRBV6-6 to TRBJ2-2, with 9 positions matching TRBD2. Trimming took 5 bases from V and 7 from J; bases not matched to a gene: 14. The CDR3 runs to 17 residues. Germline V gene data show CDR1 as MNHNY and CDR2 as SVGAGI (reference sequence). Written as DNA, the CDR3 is TGTGCCAGCAGTCAAAATCTAGCGGGAAAGAGGCACGGGGAGCTGTTTTTT. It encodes CASSQNLAGKRHGELFF.

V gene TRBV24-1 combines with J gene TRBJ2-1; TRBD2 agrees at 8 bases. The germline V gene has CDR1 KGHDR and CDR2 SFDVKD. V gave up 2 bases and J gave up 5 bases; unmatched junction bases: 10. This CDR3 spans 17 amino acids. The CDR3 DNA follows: TGTGCCACCAGTGATTCCCACCTAGCGGGCGGGGACAATGAGCAGTTCTTC. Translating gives CATSDSHLAGGDNEQFF.